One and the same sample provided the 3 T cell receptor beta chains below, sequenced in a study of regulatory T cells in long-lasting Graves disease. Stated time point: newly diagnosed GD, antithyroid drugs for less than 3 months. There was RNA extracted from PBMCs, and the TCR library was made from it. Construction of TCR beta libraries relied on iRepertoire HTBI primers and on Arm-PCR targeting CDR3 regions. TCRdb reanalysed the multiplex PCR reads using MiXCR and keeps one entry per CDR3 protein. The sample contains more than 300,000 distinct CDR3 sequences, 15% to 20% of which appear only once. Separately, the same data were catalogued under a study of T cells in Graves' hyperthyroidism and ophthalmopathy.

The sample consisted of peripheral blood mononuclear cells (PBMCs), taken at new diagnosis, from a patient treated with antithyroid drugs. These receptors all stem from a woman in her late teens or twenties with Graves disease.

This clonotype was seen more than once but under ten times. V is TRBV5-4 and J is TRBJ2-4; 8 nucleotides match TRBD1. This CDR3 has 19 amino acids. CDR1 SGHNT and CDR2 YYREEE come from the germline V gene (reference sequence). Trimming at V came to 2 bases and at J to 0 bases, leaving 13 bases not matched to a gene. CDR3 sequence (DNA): TGTGCCAGCAGCTTAGGACAGGGAACCCCCTCACTAGCCAAAAACATTCAGTACTTC. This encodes CASSLGQGTPSLAKNIQYF.

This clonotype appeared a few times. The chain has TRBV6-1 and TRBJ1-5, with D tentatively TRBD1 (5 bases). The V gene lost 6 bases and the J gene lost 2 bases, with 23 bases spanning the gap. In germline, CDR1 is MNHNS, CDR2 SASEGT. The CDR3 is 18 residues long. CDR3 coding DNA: TGTGCCAGCAGCTCAAGACGGGGCCATTCCGATGGCAATCAGCCCCAGCATTTT. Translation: CASSSRRGHSDGNQPQHF.

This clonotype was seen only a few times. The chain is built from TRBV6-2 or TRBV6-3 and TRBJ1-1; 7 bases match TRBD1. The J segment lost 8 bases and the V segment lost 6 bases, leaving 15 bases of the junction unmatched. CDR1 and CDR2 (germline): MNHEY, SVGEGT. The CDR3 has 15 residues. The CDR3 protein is CASRYQPGQFAEAFF. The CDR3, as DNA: TGTGCCAGCAGATACCAACCGGGACAGTTCGCCGAAGCTTTCTTT.